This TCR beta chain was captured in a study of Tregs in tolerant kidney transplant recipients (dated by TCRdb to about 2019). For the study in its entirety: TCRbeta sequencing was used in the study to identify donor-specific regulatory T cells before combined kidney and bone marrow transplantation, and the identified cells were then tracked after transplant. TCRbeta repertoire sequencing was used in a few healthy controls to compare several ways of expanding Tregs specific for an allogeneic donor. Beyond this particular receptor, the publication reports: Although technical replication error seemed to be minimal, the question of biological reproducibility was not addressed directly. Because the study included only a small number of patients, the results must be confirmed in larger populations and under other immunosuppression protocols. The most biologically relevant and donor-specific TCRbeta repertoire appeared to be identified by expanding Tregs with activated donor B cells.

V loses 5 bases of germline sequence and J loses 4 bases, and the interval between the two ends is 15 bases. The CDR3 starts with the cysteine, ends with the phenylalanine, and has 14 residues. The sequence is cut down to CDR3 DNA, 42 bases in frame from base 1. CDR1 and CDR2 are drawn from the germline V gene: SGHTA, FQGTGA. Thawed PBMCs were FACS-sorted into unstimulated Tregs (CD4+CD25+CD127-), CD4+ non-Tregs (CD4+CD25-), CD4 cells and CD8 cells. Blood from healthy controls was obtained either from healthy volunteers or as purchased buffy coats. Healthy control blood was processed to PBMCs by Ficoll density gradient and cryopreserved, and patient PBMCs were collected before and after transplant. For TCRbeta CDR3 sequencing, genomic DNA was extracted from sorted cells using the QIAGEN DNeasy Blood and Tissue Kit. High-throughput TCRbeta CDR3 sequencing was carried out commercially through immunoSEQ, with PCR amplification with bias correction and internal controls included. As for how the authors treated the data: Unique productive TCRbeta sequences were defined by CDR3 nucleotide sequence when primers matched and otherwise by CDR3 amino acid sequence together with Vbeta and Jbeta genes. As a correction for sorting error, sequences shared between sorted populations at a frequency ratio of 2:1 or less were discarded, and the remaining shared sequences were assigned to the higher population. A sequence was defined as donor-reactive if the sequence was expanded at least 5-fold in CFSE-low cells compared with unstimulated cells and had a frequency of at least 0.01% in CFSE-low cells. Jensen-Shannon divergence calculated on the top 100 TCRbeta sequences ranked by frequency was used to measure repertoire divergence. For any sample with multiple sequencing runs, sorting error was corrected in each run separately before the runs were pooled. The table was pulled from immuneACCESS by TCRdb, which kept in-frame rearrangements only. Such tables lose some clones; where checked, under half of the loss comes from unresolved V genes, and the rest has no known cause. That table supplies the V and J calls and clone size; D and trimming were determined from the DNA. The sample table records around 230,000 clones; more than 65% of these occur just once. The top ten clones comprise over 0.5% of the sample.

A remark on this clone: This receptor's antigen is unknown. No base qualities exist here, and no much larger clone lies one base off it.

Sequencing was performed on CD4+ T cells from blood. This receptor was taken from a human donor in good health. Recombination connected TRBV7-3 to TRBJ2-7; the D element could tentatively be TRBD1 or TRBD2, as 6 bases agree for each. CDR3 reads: CASSVGGIGYEQYF. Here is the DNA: TGTGCCAGCAGCGTAGGGGGGATAGGGTACGAGCAGTACTTC.